This passage covers 6 T cell receptor beta chains from one sample sequenced in a study of blood T cell repertoires in COVID-19. Clones were sequenced by immunoSEQ multiplex PCR, and TCRdb holds only the in-frame ones, with some missing. Among around 320,000 clones listed, roughly 85% were seen once. The sample consisted of peripheral blood. Receptors originate from a human donor in a cohort sampled during active COVID-19.

The chain combines TRBV25-1 with TRBJ2-3; D uncertain. CDR1 is MGHDK and CDR2 is SYGVNS in the germline V gene. The V end was cut by 4 bases, the J end by 0 bases, with 17 bases between. CDR3 length equals 17 residues. For the CDR3, the DNA is TGTGCCAGCAGTGGCCACGCGGAGCCCCCTAGCACAGATACGCAGTATTTT. This sequence encodes CASSGHAEPPSTDTQYF.

The chain couples TRBV3-1 (or the pseudogene TRBV3-2) to TRBJ2-7, with D possibly being TRBD2 (5 bases). The CDR3 totals 15 residues. Germline CDR1 is LGHDT and CDR2 is YNNKEL (reference sequence). V lost 1 base, J lost 2 bases, and 12 bases lay in between. The CDR3 nucleotides read TGTGCCAGCAGCCAAGGCCCCGGGGTAACCTACGAGCAGTACTTC. It is translated as CASSQGPGVTYEQYF.

V usage is TRBV6-6 and J usage is TRBJ1-1; the match to TRBD1 covers 8 bases. Losses at the gene ends were 7 bases for V and 1 base for J; bases not matched to a gene: 8. This CDR3 has 15 amino acids. CDR1 MNHNY and CDR2 SVGAGI come from the germline V gene (reference sequence). CDR3 region: CASTFRQGTNTEAFF. DNA for the CDR3: TGTGCCAGCACCTTTAGACAGGGGACGAACACTGAAGCTTTCTTT.

V gene TRBV5-6 combines with J gene TRBJ2-4; a possible D gene is TRBD1 (5 bases). The V and J ends lost 1 base and 3 bases respectively, with 14 bases between them. Germline CDR1 is SGHDT and CDR2 is YYEEEE. CDR3 length: 16 amino acids. This CDR3 is CASSLPPGLGKNIQYF. CDR3 DNA: TGTGCCAGCAGCTTGCCTCCAGGGTTGGGCAAAAACATTCAGTACTTC.

The rearrangement joins TRBV5-1 to TRBJ2-3; TRBD2 is a possible D gene (6 bases). Germline V lookup: CDR1 SGHRS, CDR2 YFSETQ. This CDR3 region has 15 residues. Deletions cut 4 bases from V and 5 bases from J, with 17 bases between. The CDR3 here is CASSRQGRGRDTQYF. CDR3 coding DNA: TGCGCCAGCAGCCGCCAAGGGCGGGGCAGAGATACGCAGTATTTT.

The chain employs TRBV7-9 and TRBJ1-1; 7 bases are shared with TRBD1. The CDR3 is made up of 19 amino acids. After removal of 7 bases from V and 6 bases from J, the junction contained 26 bases not matched to a gene. Germline values: CDR1 SEHNR, CDR2 FQNEAQ (reference sequence). Here the CDR3 DNA reads TGTGCCAGCATCGGCTTGGCATTAAAGAGGGGGCTCCACGACGCTGAAGCTTTCTTT. This gives the protein CASIGLALKRGLHDAEAFF.